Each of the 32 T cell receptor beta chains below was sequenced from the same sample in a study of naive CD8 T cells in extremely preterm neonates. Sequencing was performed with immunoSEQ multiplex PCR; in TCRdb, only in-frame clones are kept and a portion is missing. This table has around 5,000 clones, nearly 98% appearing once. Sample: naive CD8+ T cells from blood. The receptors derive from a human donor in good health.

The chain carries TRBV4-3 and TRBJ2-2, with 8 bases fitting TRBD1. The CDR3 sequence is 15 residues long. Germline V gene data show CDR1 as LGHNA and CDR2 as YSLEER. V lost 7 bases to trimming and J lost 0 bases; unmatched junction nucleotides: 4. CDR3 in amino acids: CASTAGGANTGELFF. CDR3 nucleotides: TGCGCCAGCACGGCAGGGGGCGCGAACACCGGGGAGCTGTTTTTT.

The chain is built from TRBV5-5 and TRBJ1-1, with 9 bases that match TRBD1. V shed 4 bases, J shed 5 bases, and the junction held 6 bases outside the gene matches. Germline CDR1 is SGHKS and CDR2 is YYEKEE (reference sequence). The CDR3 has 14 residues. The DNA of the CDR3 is TGTGCCAGCAGCCGGAGACAGGGGGGGACTGAAGCTTTCTTT. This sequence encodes CASSRRQGGTEAFF.

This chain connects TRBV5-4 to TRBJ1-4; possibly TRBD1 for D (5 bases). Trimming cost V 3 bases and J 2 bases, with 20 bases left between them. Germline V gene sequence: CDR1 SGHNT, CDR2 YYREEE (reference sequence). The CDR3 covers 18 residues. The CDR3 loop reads CASSSGQYWGATNEKLFF. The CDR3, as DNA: TGTGCCAGCAGCTCCGGGCAATACTGGGGCGCGACTAATGAAAAACTGTTTTTT.

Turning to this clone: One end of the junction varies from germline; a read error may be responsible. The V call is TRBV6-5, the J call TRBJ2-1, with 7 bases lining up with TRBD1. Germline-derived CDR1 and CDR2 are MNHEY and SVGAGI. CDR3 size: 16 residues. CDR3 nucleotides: TGTGCCAGCAGTTACCTAGGGGGCCGTAAAAACAATGAGCAGCTCTTC. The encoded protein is CASSYLGGRKNNEQLF.

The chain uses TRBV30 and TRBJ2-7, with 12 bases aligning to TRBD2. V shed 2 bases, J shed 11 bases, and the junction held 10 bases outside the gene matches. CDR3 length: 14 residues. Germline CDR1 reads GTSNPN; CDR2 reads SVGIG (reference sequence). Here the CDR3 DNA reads TGTGCCTGGAGTTACCGGGCTAGCGGGGGGGGCGAGTACTTC. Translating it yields CAWSYRASGGGEYF.

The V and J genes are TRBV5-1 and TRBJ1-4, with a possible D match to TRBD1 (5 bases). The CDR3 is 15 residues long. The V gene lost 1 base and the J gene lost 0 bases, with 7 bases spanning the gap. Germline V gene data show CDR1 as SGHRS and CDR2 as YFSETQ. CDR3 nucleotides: TGCGCCAGCAGCTTGTCGACAGCAACTAATGAAAAACTGTTTTTT. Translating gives CASSLSTATNEKLFF.

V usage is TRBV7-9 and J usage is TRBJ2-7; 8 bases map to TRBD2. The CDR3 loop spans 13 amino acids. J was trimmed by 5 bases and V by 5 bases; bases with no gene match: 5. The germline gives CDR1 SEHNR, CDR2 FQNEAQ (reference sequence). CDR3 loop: CASSLGRGHEQYF. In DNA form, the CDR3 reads TGTGCCAGCAGCCTCGGGAGGGGACACGAGCAGTACTTC.

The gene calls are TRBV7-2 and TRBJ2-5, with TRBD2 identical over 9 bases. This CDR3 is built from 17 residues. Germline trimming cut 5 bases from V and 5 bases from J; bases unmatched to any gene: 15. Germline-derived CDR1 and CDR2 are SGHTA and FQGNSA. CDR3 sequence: CASSPALTRGGRETQYF. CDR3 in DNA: TGTGCCAGCAGCCCCGCCCTAACGCGGGGGGGCCGCGAGACCCAGTACTTC.

CDR3 in amino acids: CASSIGDRVSYNEQFF. The CDR3 coding sequence is TGTGCCAGTAGTATCGGGGACAGGGTCTCCTACAATGAGCAGTTCTTC. The chain uses TRBV19 and TRBJ2-1, with 9 positions matching TRBD1. CDR1 is LNHDA and CDR2 is SQIVND in the germline V gene (reference sequence). CDR3 length equals 16 residues. Losses at the gene ends were 3 bases for V and 0 bases for J; bases not matched to a gene: 3.

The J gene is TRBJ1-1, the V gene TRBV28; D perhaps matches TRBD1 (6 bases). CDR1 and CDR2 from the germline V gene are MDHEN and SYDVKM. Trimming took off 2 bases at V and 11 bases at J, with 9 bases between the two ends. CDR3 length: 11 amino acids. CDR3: CASSLHRAAFF. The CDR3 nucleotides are TGTGCCAGCAGTTTACACAGGGCTGCTTTCTTT. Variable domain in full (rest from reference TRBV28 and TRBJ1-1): DVKVTQSSRYLVKRTGEKVFLECVQDMDHENMFWYRQDPGLGLRLIYFSYDVKMKEKGDIPEGYSVSREKKERFSLILESASTNQTSMYLCASSLHRAAFFGQGTRLTVV.

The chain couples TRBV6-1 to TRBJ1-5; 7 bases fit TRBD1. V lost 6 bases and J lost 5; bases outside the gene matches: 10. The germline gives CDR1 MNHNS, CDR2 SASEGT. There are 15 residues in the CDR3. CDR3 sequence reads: CASRADRVRDQPQHF. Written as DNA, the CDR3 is TGTGCCAGCAGGGCAGACAGGGTTCGGGATCAGCCCCAGCATTTT.

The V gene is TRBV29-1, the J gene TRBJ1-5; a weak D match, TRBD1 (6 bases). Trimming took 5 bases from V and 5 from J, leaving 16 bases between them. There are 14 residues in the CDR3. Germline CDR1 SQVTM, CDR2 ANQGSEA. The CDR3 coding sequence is TGCAGCGTTACCACGACAGGTATGGATCAGCCCCAGCATTTT. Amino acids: CSVTTTGMDQPQHF.

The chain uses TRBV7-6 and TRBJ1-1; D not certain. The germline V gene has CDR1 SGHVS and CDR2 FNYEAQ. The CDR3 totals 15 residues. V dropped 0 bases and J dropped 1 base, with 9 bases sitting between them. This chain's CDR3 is CASSLAPRGNTEAFF. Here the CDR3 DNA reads TGTGCCAGCAGCTTAGCGCCCCGGGGGAACACTGAAGCTTTCTTT. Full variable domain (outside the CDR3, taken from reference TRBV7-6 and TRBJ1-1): GAGVSQSPRYKVTKRGQDVALRCDPISGHVSLYWYRQALGQGPEFLTYFNYEAQQDKSGLPNDRFSAERPEGSISTLTIQRTEQRDSAMYRCASSLAPRGNTEAFFGQGTRLTVV.

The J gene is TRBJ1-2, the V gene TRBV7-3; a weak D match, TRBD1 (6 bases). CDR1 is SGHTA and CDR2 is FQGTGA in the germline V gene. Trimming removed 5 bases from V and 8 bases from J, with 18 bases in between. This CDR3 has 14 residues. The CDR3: CASSQSPGAGGYTF. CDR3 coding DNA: TGTGCCAGCAGCCAGAGCCCAGGGGCGGGCGGCTACACCTTC.

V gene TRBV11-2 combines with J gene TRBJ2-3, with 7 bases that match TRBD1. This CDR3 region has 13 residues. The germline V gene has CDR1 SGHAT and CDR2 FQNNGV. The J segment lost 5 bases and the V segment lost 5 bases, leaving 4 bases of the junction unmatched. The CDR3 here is CASSPDRRDTQYF. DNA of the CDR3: TGTGCCAGCAGCCCGGACAGGAGAGATACGCAGTATTTT. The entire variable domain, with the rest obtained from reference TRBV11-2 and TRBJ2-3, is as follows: EAGVAQSPRYKIIEKRQSVAFWCNPISGHATLYWYQQILGQGPKLLIQFQNNGVVDDSQLPKDRFSAERLKGVDSTLKIQPAKLEDSAVYLCASSPDRRDTQYFGPGTRLTVL.

CDR3 coding DNA: TGTGCCAGCAGCTCAGGGGGCGCGGGGGAAAAACTGTTTTTT. Amino acids: CASSSGGAGEKLFF. The chain combines TRBV6-1 with TRBJ1-4, with 8 bases identical to TRBD1. V lost 6 bases to trimming and J lost 8 bases; unmatched junction nucleotides: 8. CDR1 MNHNS and CDR2 SASEGT come from the germline V gene. The CDR3 runs 14 residues.

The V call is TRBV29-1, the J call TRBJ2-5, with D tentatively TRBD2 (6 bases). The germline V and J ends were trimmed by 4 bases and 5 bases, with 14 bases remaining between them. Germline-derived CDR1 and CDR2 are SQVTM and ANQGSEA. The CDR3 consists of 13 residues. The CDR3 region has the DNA TGCAGCGTTGCTTTTGGGCTAGCGGAGACCCAGTACTTC. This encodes CSVAFGLAETQYF.

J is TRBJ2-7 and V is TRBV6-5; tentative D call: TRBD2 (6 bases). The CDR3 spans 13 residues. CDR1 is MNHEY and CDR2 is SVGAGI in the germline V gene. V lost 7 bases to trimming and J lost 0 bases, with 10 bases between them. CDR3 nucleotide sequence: TGTGCCAGCACACAGACTAGCTCCTACGAGCAGTACTTC. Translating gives CASTQTSSYEQYF.

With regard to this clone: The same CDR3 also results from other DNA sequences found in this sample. CDR3 protein: CASSSSGALREQYF. The CDR3 DNA sequence: TGTGCCAGCAGCTCTAGCGGGGCCTTACGCGAGCAGTACTTC. The V call is TRBV7-2, the J call TRBJ2-7; 9 bases are shared with TRBD2. The length of the CDR3 is 14 residues. In germline, CDR1 is SGHTA, CDR2 FQGNSA. The trim removed 4 bases at V and 6 bases at J, leaving 7 bases unmatched.

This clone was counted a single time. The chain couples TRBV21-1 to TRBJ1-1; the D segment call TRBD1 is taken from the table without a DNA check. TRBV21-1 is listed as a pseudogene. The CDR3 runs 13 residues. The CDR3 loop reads CAGQGQGNTEAFF. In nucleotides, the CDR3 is TGTGCCGGCCAAGGACAGGGGAACACTGAAGCTTTCTTT.

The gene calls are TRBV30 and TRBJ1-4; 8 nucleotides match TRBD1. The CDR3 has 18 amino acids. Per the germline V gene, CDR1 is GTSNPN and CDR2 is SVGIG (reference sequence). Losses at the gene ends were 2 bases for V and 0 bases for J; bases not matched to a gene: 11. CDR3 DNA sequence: TGTGCCTGGAGTACACCCGGGACAGGCCTTGCAACTAATGAAAAACTGTTTTTT. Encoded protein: CAWSTPGTGLATNEKLFF. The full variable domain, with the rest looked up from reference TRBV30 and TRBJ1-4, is SQTIHQWPATLVQPVGSPLSLECTVEGTSNPNLYWYRQAAGRGLQLLFYSVGIGQISSEVPQNLSASRPQDRQFILSSKKLLLSDSGFYLCAWSTPGTGLATNEKLFFGSGTQLSVL.

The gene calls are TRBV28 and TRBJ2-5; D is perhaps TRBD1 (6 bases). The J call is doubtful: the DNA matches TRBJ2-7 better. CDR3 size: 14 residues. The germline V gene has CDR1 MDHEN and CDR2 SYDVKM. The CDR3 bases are TGTGCCAGCAGTTTAAGGCAGGGGACCTACGAGCAGTACTTC. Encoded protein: CASSLRQGTYEQYF.

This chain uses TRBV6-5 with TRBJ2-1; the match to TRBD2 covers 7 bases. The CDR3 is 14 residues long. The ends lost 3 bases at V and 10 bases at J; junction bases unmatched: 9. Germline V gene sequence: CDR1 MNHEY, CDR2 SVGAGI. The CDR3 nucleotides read TGTGCCAGCAGTTATGGGACTACCGGTAACGAGCAGTTCTTC. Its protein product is CASSYGTTGNEQFF.

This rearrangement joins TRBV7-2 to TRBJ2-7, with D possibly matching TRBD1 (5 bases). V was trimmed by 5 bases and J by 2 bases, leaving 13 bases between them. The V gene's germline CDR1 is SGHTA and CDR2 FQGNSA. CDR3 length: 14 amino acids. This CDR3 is CASSPGPTAYEQYF. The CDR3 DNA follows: TGTGCCAGCAGCCCAGGGCCTACAGCCTACGAGCAGTACTTC.

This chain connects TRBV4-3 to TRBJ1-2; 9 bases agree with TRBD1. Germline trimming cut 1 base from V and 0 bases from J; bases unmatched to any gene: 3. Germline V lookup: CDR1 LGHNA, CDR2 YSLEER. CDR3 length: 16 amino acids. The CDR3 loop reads CASSQGDRAPNYGYTF. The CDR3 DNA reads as TGCGCCAGCAGCCAAGGGGACAGGGCGCCTAACTATGGCTACACCTTC.

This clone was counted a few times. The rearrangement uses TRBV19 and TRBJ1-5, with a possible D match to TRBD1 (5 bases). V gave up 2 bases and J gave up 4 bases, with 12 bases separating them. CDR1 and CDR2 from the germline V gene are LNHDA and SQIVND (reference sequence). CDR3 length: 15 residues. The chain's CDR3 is CASSIRRGWNQPQHF. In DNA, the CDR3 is TGTGCCAGTAGTATACGTAGGGGTTGGAATCAGCCCCAGCATTTT. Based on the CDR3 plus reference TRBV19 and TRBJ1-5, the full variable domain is DGGITQSPKYLFRKEGQNVTLSCEQNLNHDAMYWYRQDPGQGLRLIYYSQIVNDFQKGDIAEGYSVSREKKESFPLTVTSAQKNPTAFYLCASSIRRGWNQPQHFGDGTRLSIL.

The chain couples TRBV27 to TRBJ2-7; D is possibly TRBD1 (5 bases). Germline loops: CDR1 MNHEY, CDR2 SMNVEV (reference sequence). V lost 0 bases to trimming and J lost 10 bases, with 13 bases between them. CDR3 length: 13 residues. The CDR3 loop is CASSLSLVGAQYF. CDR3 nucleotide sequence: TGTGCCAGCAGTTTATCTCTTGTTGGGGCCCAGTACTTC.

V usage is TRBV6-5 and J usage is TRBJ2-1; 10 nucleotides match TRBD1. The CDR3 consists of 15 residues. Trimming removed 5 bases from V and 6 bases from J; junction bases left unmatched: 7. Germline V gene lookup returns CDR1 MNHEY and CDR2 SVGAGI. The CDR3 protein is CASSTDRGPINEQFF. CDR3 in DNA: TGTGCCAGCAGTACCGACAGGGGGCCTATCAATGAGCAGTTCTTC.

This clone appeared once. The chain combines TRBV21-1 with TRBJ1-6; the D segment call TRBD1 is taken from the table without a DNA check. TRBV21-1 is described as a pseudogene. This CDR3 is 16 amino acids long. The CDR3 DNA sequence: TGTGCCAGACACATACGGGGACAGGGGGGGTCCTCACCCCTCCACTTT. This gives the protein CARHIRGQGGSSPLHF.

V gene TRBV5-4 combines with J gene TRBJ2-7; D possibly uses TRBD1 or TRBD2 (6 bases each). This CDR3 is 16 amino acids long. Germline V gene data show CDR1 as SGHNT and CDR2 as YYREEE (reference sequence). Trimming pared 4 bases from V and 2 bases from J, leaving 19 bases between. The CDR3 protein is CASSLGTFTGTYEQYF. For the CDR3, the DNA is TGTGCCAGCAGCCTGGGGACTTTTACAGGGACCTACGAGCAGTACTTC.

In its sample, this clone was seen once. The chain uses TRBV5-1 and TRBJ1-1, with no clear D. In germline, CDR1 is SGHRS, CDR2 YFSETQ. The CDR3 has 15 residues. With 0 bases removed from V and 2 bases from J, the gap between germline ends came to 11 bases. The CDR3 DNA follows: TGCGCCAGCAGCTTGGCGTCCGAGCCTAACACTGAAGCTTTCTTT. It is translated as CASSLASEPNTEAFF.

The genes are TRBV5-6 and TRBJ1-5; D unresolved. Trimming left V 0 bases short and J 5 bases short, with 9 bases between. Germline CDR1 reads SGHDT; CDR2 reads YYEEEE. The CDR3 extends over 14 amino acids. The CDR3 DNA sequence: TGTGCCAGCAGCTTGGCGGGTAGGTATCAGCCCCAGCATTTT. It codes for CASSLAGRYQPQHF.